This T cell receptor beta chain originates from a study of blood T cell repertoires in COVID-19. Study-level information: Acute and convalescent COVID-19 samples came from the United States, Italy and Spain. T cells, B-cell-depleted T cells, or PBMCs supplied cDNA or gDNA.

The CDR3 consists of 13 residues. Germline lookup yields CDR1 MNHEY and CDR2 SVGAGI. V was clipped by 2 bases and J by 4 bases, with 8 bases between them. As processed by the authors: Scientists estimated how many nucleated cells there were by amplifying reference gene primers. Only in-frame clones appear in the TCRdb table, and some are missing; sequencing was by immunoSEQ multiplex PCR. That table furnishes V, J and clone size, whereas the DNA furnished D and trimming. In the table there are 85,000 to 90,000 clones, 79% of which are singletons. Sequenced: peripheral blood. The chain links TRBV6-5 to TRBJ1-2; no reliable D call. This sequence originates from a man between 65 and 85 years old with acute or convalescent COVID-19. CDR3 sequence (DNA): TGTGCCAGCAGTTACGAGGGCGGCTATGGCTACACCTTC. It specifies CASSYEGGYGYTF.